This TCR beta chain came from a study of Graves' ophthalmopathy and Graves' hyperthyroidism. Germline loops: CDR1 SNHLY, CDR2 FYNNEI. The CDR3 contains 15 residues. This clonotype has only one observation. This could be a read error, since a much larger clone is one nucleotide away. Amplification of the TCR beta CDR3 regions used RNA transcripts (as template). HTBI-primed first-round RT-PCR preceded second-round multiplex PCR. TCRdb called the multiplex PCR reads again in MiXCR, with one record for every CDR3 protein. The sample carries approximately 540,000 distinct CDR3 sequences, just under 40% recorded once.

The specimen was peripheral blood or thyroid tissue (not recorded which). The sequence was collected from an adult man with Graves' hyperthyroidism. The chain carries TRBV2 and TRBJ1-5; no clear D gene. The CDR3 DNA reads TGTGCCAGCGGGAGCTTAGGGTTCAGCAATCAGCTCCAGCATTTT. Translated: CASGSLGFSNQLQHF.